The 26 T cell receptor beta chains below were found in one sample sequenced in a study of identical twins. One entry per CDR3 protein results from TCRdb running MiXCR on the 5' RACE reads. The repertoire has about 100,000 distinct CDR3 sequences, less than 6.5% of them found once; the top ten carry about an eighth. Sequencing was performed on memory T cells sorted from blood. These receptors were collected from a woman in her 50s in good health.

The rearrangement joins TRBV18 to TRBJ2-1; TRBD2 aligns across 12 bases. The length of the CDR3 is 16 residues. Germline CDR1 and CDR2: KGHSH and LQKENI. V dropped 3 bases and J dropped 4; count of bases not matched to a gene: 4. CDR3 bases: TGTGCCAGCTCACCCTCTAGCGGGAGGGCGTACAATGAGCAGTTCTTC. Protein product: CASSPSSGRAYNEQFF.

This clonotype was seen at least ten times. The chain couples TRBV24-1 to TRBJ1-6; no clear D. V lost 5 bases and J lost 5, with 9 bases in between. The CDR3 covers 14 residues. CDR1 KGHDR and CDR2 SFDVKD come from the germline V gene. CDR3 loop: CATSGRHDNSPLHF. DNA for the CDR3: TGTGCCACCAGTGGCCGGCACGATAATTCACCCCTCCACTTT.

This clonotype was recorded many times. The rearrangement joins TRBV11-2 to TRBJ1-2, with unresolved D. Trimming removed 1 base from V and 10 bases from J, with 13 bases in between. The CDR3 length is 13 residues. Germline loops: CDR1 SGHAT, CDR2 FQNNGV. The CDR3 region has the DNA TGTGCCAGCAGCTTAGTTCCCCGGAAAGACTACACCTTC. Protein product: CASSLVPRKDYTF.

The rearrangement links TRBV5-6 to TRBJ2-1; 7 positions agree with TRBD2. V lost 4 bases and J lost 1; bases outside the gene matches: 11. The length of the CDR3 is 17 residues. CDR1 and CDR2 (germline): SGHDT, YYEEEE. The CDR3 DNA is TGTGCCAGCAGCGCTCCCTGGGGCGGGAGTTCCTACAATGAGCAGTTCTTC. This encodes CASSAPWGGSSYNEQFF.

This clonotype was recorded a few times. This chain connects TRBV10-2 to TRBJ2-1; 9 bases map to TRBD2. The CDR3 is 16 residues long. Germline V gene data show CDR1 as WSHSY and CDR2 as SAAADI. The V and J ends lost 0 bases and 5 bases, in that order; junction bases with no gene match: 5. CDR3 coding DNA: TGCGCCAGCAGTGAGTCTGCGGGAGGGCTCCACAATGAGCAGTTCTTC. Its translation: CASSESAGGLHNEQFF.

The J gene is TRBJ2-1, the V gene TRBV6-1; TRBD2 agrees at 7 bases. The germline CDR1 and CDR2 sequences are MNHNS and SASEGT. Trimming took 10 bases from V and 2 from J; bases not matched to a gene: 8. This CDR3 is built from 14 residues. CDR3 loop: CAIGGAGAYNEQFF. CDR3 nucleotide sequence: TGTGCCATCGGCGGGGCGGGAGCCTACAATGAGCAGTTCTTC.

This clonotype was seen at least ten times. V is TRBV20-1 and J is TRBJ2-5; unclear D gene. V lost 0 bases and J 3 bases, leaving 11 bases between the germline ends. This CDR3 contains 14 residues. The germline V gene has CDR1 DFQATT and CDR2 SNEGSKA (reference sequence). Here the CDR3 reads CSARDLRRKETQYF. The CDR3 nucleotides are TGCAGTGCTAGAGACCTTAGGAGAAAAGAGACCCAGTACTTC.

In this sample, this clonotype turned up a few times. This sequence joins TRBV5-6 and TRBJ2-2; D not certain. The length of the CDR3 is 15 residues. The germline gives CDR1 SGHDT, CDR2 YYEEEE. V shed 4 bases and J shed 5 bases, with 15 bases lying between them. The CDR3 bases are TGTGCCAGCAGCCCGCTTTGGGAAGCAACCGGGGAGCTGTTTTTT. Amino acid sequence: CASSPLWEATGELFF.

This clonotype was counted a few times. CDR3 region: CASRLADTQYF. DNA of the CDR3: TGTGCCAGTCGGCTGGCGGATACGCAGTATTTT. The chain combines TRBV6-4 with TRBJ2-3; the D is unclear. Germline CDR1 and CDR2: MRHNA and SNTAGT. The CDR3 extends over 11 amino acids. Trimming stripped 9 bases from V and 6 bases from J, with 10 bases between.

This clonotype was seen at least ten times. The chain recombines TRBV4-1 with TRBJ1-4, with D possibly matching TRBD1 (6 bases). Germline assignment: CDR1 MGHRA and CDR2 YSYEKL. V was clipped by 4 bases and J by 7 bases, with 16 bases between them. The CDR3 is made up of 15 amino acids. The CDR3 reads CASSRAGDKTEKLFF. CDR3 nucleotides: TGCGCCAGCAGCCGAGCCGGGGACAAGACTGAAAAACTGTTTTTT.

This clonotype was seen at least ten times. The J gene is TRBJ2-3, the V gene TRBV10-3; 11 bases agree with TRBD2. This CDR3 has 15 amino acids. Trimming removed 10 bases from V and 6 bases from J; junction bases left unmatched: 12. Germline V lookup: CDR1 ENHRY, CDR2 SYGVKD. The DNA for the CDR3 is TGTGCCACCACGCCTTCTAGCGGGAGGCGGGATACGCAGTATTTT. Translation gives CATTPSSGRRDTQYF.

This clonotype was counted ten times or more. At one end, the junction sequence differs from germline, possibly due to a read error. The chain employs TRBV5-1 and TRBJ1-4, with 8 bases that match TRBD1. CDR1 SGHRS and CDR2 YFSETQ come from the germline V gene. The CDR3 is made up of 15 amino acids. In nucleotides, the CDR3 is TGCGCCAGCCGCTTCGGACAGGGCAGTAATGAAAAACTGTTTTTT. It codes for CASRFGQGSNEKLFF. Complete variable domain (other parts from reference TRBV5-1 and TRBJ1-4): KAGVTQTPRYLIKTRGQQVTLSCSPISGHRSVSWYQQTPGQGLQFLFEYFSETQRNKGNFPGRFSGRQFSNSRSEMNVSTLELGDSALYLCASRFGQGSNEKLFFGSGTQLSVL.

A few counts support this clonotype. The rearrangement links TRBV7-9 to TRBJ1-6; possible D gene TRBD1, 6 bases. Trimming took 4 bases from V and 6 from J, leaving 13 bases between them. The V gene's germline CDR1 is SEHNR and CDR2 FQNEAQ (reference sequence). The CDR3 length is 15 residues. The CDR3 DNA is TGTGCCAGCAGCTCGCCCGGGGGGGCTAATTCACCCCTCCACTTT. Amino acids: CASSSPGGANSPLHF.

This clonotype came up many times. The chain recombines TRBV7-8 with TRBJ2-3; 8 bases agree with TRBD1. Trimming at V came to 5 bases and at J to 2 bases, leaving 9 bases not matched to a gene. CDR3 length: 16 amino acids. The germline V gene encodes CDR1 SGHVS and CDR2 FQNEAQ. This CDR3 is CASSLGQGWDTDTQYF. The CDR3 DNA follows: TGTGCCAGCAGCCTCGGACAGGGATGGGACACAGATACGCAGTATTTT.

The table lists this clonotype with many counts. The CDR3 sequence: CASSSHRTGELFF. CDR3 bases: TGTGCCAGCAGCTCTCATCGCACCGGGGAGCTGTTTTTT. The chain has TRBV11-3 and TRBJ2-2; no clear D gene. V was trimmed by 4 bases and J by 4 bases, leaving 7 bases between them. Germline loops: CDR1 SGHNT, CDR2 YENEEA. The length of the CDR3 is 13 residues.

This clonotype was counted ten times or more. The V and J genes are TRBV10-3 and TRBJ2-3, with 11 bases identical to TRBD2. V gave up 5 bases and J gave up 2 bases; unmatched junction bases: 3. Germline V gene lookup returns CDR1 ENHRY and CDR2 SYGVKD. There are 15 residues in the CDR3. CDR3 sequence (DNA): TGTGCCATCAGTCAGACTAGCGGGAACACAGATACGCAGTATTTT. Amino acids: CAISQTSGNTDTQYF.

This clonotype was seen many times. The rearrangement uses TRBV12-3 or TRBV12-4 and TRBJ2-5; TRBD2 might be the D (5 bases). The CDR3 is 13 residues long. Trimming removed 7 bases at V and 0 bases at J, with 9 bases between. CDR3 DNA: TGTGCCAGCACCCGCGGGTACCAAGAGACCCAGTACTTC. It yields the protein CASTRGYQETQYF.

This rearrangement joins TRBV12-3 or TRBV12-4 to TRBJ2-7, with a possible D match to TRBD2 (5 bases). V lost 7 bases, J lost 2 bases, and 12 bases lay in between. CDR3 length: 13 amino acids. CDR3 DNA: TGTGCCAGCAACGCGGACTTAACCTACGAGCAGTACGTC. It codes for CASNADLTYEQYV.

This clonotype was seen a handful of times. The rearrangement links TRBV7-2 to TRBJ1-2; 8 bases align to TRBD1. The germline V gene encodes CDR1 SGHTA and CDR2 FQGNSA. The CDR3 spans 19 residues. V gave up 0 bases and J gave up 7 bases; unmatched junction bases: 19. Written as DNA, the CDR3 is TGTGCCAGCAGCTTAGCGTCCCACACGAGACAGGGGAGTCGATCTGGCTACACCTTC. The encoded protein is CASSLASHTRQGSRSGYTF.

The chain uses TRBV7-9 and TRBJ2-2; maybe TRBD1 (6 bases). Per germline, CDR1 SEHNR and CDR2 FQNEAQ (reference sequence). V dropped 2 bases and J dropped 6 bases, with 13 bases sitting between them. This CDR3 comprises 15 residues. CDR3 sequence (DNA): TGTGCCAGCAGCTTATACGGGAAGGGGGCCGGGGAGCTGTTTTTT. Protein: CASSLYGKGAGELFF. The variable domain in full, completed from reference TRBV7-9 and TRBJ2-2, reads DTGVSQNPRHKITKRGQNVTFRCDPISEHNRLYWYRQTLGQGPEFLTYFQNEAQLEKSRLLSDRFSAERPKGSFSTLEIQRTEQGDSAMYLCASSLYGKGAGELFFGEGSRLTVL.

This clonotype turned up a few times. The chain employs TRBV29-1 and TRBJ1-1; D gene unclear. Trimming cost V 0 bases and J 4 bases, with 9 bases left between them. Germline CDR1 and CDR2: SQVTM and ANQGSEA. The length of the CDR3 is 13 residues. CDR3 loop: CSVEDIRVTEAFF. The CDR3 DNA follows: TGCAGCGTTGAAGATATAAGGGTCACTGAAGCTTTCTTT.

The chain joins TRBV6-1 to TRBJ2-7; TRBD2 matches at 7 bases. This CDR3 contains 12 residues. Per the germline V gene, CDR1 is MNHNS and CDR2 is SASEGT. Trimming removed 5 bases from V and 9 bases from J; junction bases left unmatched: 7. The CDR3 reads CASSLGTTAQYF. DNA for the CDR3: TGTGCCAGCAGTCTGGGGACTACGGCGCAGTACTTC.

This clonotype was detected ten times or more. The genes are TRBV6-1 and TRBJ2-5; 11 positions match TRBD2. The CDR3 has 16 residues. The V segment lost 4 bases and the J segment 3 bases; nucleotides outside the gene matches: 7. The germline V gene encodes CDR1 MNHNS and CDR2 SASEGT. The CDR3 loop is CASSVSPGLAEETQYF. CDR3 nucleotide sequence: TGTGCCAGCAGTGTAAGCCCGGGACTAGCGGAAGAGACCCAGTACTTC.

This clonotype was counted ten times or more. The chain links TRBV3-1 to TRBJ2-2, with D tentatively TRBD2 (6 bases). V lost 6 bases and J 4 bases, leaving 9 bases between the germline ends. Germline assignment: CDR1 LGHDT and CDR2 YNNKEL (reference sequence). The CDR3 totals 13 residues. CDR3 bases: TGTGCCAGCAGGGAGGGCGGCACCGGGGAGCTGTTTTTT. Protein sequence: CASREGGTGELFF.

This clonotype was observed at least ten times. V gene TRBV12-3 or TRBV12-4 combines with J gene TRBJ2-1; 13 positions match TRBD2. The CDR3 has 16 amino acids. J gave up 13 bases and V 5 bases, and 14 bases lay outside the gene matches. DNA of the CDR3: TGTGCCAGCAGTCCCTCCCCACCACTAGCGGGAGGGCCACAGTTCTTC. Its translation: CASSPSPPLAGGPQFF.

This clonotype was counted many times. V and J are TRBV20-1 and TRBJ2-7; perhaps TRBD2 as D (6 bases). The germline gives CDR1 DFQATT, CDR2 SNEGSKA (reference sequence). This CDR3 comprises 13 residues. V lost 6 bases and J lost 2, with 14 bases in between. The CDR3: CSARGGAAYEQYF. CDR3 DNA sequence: TGCAGTGCCCGTGGAGGGGCGGCCTACGAGCAGTACTTC.